Below are 2 T cell receptor beta chains sequenced from a single sample in a study of CD8 T cells in ankylosing spondylitis (dated by TCRdb to the late 2010s). Libraries were built with 5' RACE. Sequencing instrument: Illumina HiSeq 2500. TCRdb itself trimmed the public reads at Q25 with fastp, ran MiXCR and retained productive beta chains. Identical CDR3 protein sequences are pooled into one entry, listed with their most common genes and DNA. The sample includes tens of thousands of distinct CDR3 sequences, with less than 3% observed a single time. The top ten clonotypes cover around 7.7% of the sample. Sequenced: blood, either unsorted or a sorted T cell fraction (not recorded which). Source of these receptors: a female donor with ankylosing spondylitis or in good health (not recorded which).

This clonotype was detected ten times or more. The chain combines TRBV9 with TRBJ2-6; 9 nucleotides align to TRBD1. The V gene end was trimmed by 4 bases and the J gene end by 2 bases; junction bases not matched to a gene: 10. CDR1 is SGDLS, CDR2 YYNGEE, per germline. CDR3 length equals 18 residues. The CDR3 region is CASSPKPGQGTGANVLTF. The CDR3 region has the DNA TGTGCCAGCAGCCCTAAACCGGGACAGGGAACTGGGGCCAACGTCCTGACTTTC. Together with reference TRBV9 and TRBJ2-6, the CDR3 gives the full variable domain: DSGVTQTPKHLITATGQRVTLRCSPRSGDLSVYWYQQSLDQGLQFLIQYYNGEERAKGNILERFSAQQFPDLHSELNLSSLELGDSALYFCASSPKPGQGTGANVLTFGAGSRLTVL.

For this clonotype: A clone one base away is much larger, so this may be a read error. The chain has TRBV9 and TRBJ2-7; 10 bases line up with TRBD1. The CDR3 covers 15 residues. Germline CDR1 SGDLS, CDR2 YYNGEE. After removal of 4 bases from V and 5 bases from J, the junction contained 9 bases not matched to a gene. The CDR3 protein is CASSSWTGGNNEQYF. CDR3 nucleotides: TGTGCCAGCAGCTCATGGACAGGGGGTAACAACGAGCAGTACTTC.